The T cell receptor (beta chain) under discussion was sequenced for a study of neurological immune-mediated disorders. MiXCR was run by TCRdb on the 5' RACE reads, yielding one entry per CDR3 protein. The table lists about 50,000 distinct CDR3 sequences, approximately 3% of them singletons. CDR3 length: 14 amino acids. The trim removed 1 base at V and 7 bases at J, leaving 6 bases unmatched. Germline CDR1 reads DFQATT; CDR2 reads SNEGSKA (reference sequence). In its sample, this clonotype was seen many times. V gene TRBV20-1 combines with J gene TRBJ2-1; 8 nucleotides line up with TRBD2. Sequenced: PBMCs. This TCR was recovered from a woman between 45 and 60 years old with multiple sclerosis. CDR3 coding DNA: TGCAGTGCTAGAGGCGGGGGGCCGGGAAATGAGCAGTTCTTC. It codes for CSARGGGPGNEQFF.